The present T cell receptor (beta chain) was sequenced within a study of blood T cell repertoires in COVID-19. Original data processing: Amplification of reference gene primers provided the estimated nucleated cell counts. The data were produced by immunoSEQ multiplex PCR, yet TCRdb's version contains in-frame clones alone and is incomplete. V and J calls and clone size are given by that table; D and trimming were obtained from the DNA. The table shows about 80,000 clones, with roughly 82% occurring only once. The CDR3 is 13 residues long. The germline V gene has CDR1 SGHVS and CDR2 FQNEAQ. V lost 4 bases and J lost 2, with 6 bases in between.

This rearrangement joins TRBV7-8 to TRBJ1-5; D remains ambiguous. The TCR originated in a man at least 80 years old with acute or convalescent COVID-19. Sequencing was done on a sample of peripheral blood. The CDR3 region is CASSWAGNQPQHF. CDR3 coding DNA: TGTGCCAGCAGCTGGGCCGGCAATCAGCCCCAGCATTTT. The full variable domain, rest sourced from reference TRBV7-8 and TRBJ1-5, is GAGVSQSPRYKVAKRGQDVALRCDPISGHVSLFWYQQALGQGPEFLTYFQNEAQLDKSGLPSDRFFAERPEGSVSTLKIQRTQQEDSAVYLCASSWAGNQPQHFGDGTRLSIL.